One and the same sample provided the 11 T cell receptor beta chains below, sequenced in a study of cytomegalovirus exposure and HLA in healthy donors. The PCR employed 60 Vbeta primers together with 13 Jbeta primers. The repertoire was sequenced with immunoSEQ multiplex PCR; TCRdb's copy has only in-frame clones and lacks some. The sample contains under 200,000 clones, roughly 84% of which appear only once. Sequences were obtained from PBMCs. Receptors originate from a boy aged 2 to 9 in good health and CMV-seronegative.

V usage is TRBV6-5 and J usage is TRBJ2-2, with D perhaps matching TRBD1 (5 bases). Trimming shortened V by 8 bases and J by 4 bases, and 11 bases separated the two germline ends. Germline-derived CDR1 and CDR2 are MNHEY and SVGAGI. CDR3 size: 13 residues. The CDR3 is CASCQGLTGELFF. CDR3 in DNA: TGTGCCAGCTGTCAGGGCCTCACCGGGGAGCTGTTTTTT.

The V and J genes are TRBV4-2 and TRBJ2-5; no clear D. The J call may be in error: the DNA end matches TRBJ2-7 better. The CDR3 has 15 amino acids. Per the germline V gene, CDR1 is LGHNA and CDR2 is YNFKEQ. For the CDR3, the DNA is TGTGCCAGCAGCCCCTCAGACTTCTTAGTCAACGAGCAGTACTTC. Protein: CASSPSDFLVNEQYF.

This clone was counted only a few times. V gene TRBV4-2 combines with J gene TRBJ1-1; 9 bases are a match to TRBD1. This CDR3 is built from 14 residues. V shed 4 bases and J 4 bases; nucleotides not matched to a gene: 4. Germline CDR1 reads LGHNA; CDR2 reads YNFKEQ. CDR3 DNA sequence: TGTGCCAGCAGCCCGGGGGACAGGGCCACTGAAGCTTTCTTT. It is translated as CASSPGDRATEAFF.

The rearrangement links TRBV18 to TRBJ2-5, with D tentatively TRBD1 (6 bases). CDR1 and CDR2 from the germline V gene are KGHSH and LQKENI. V shed 2 bases and J shed 3 bases, with 13 bases lying between them. CDR3 length: 15 amino acids. CDR3 sequence reads: CASSPGNRVEETQYF. DNA for the CDR3: TGTGCCAGCTCACCAGGCAACAGGGTGGAAGAGACCCAGTACTTC.

Here the CDR3 reads CASRGDSGLIRGGELFF. The CDR3 DNA follows: TGTGCCAGCAGGGGGGACAGCGGACTGATTCGAGGCGGGGAGCTGTTTTTT. The chain joins TRBV2 to TRBJ1-3; 7 bases line up with TRBD1. The closer fit of TRBJ2-2 to the DNA end suggests the J call may be wrong. Germline values: CDR1 SNHLY, CDR2 FYNNEI. This CDR3 is built from 17 residues.

The chain employs TRBV6-5 and TRBJ1-4; 10 bases are a match to TRBD1. J lost 3 bases, V lost 3 bases, and 4 bases had no gene match. The CDR3 runs 16 residues. CDR1 and CDR2 (germline): MNHEY, SVGAGI. The CDR3 DNA sequence: TGTGCCAGCAGTTATGCCGGGACAGGGGCTAATGAAAAACTGTTTTTT. Amino acid sequence: CASSYAGTGANEKLFF.

The table lists this clone with a count of one. V and J are TRBV6-5 and TRBJ2-5; tentatively, D is TRBD1 (5 bases). V was shortened by 5 bases and J by 0 bases, with 10 bases between the two germline ends. The CDR3 has 14 residues. Per the germline V gene, CDR1 is MNHEY and CDR2 is SVGAGI. CDR3 bases: TGTGCCAGCAGTAGACCAGGGTACCAAGAGACCCAGTACTTC. It translates to CASSRPGYQETQYF.

This rearrangement joins TRBV10-3 to TRBJ2-3, with 13 bases matching TRBD2. The V gene end was trimmed by 10 bases and the J gene end by 2 bases; junction bases not matched to a gene: 15. Germline V gives CDR1 ENHRY, CDR2 SYGVKD. The CDR3 totals 18 residues. DNA of the CDR3: TGTGCCACCCGTGGGACTAGCGGGGAGATGGCGATCACAGATACGCAGTATTTT. Encoded protein: CATRGTSGEMAITDTQYF.

The chain recombines TRBV10-2 with TRBJ1-2, with 9 bases aligning to TRBD1. Trimming removed 4 bases from V and 6 bases from J; junction bases left unmatched: 9. CDR1 is WSHSY and CDR2 is SAAADI in the germline V gene. The CDR3 extends over 15 amino acids. This CDR3 reads CASSVTNRGLDGYTF. The CDR3 nucleotides read TGCGCCAGCAGTGTAACGAACAGGGGGCTCGATGGCTACACCTTC.

The V gene is TRBV10-2, the J gene TRBJ2-1; TRBD2 matches 11 bases. Germline V gene lookup returns CDR1 WSHSY and CDR2 SAAADI. This CDR3 is 14 amino acids long. V shed 8 bases, J shed 5 bases, and the junction held 5 bases outside the gene matches. DNA of the CDR3: TGCGCCAGCCGACTAGCGGGGACCCACAATGAGCAGTTCTTC. This sequence encodes CASRLAGTHNEQFF.

The chain carries TRBV5-4 and TRBJ2-1; the D is unclear. Per the germline V gene, CDR1 is SGHNT and CDR2 is YYREEE (reference sequence). The CDR3 has 15 amino acids. V was pared by 4 bases and J by 5 bases, with 16 bases between. CDR3 sequence reads: CASSPRVPGNNEQFF. The CDR3 region has the DNA TGTGCCAGCAGCCCTCGGGTGCCTGGAAACAATGAGCAGTTCTTC.